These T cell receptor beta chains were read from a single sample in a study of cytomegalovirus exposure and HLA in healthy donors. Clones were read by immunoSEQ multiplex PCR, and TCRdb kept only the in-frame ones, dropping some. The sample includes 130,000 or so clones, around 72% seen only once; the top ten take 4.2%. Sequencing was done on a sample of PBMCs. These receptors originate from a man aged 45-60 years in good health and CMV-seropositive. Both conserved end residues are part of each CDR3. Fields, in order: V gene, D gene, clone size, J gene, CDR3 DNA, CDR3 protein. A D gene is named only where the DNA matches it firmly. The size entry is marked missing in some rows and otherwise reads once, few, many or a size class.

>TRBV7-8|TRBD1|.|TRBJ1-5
TGTGCCAGCAGCCCCAGGACAGGCCCCCCAAATAGCAATCAGCCCCAGCATTTT
CASSPRTGPPNSNQPQHF
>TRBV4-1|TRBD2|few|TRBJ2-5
TGCGCCAGCAGCCAAGGTTCCCGGGGGTGGGGGGGTCAAGAGACCCAGTACTTC
CASSQGSRGWGGQETQYF
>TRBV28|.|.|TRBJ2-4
TGTGCCAGCAGTACCCTGGGCCCTAGGGGCATTCAGTACTTC
CASSTLGPRGIQYF
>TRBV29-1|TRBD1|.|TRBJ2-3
TGCAGCGTTGACACAAGAGCCGGGACAGGGGACCCGGATACGCAGTATTTT
CSVDTRAGTGDPDTQYF
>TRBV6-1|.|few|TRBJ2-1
TGTGCCAGCAGTGATCGGGGGGCGAGGTATGAGCAGTTCTTC
CASSDRGARYEQFF
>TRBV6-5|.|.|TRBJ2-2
TGTGCCAGCAGTTATCTAGGGGAGCTGTTTTTT
CASSYLGELFF
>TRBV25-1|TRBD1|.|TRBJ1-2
TGTGCCAGCAGCTACGGACAGGGATTTAATGGCTACACCTTC
CASSYGQGFNGYTF
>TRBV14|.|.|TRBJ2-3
TGTGCCAGCAGCCAAGAAATCAAGGGGTGGAGCACAGATACGCAGTATTTT
CASSQEIKGWSTDTQYF
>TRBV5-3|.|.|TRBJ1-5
TGTGCCAGAAGCCAGACGGAGAGCAATCAGCCCCAGCATTTT
CARSQTESNQPQHF
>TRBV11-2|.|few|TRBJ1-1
TGTGCCAGCAGCTCCGGGATGAACACTGAAGCTTTCTTT
CASSSGMNTEAFF
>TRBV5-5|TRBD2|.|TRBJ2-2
TGTGCCAGCAGCTTGGTCGTAGCGGGGGGGCCCGGGGAGCTGTTTTTT
CASSLVVAGGPGELFF
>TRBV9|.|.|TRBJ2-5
TGTGCCAGCAGCGCAGGGGACGAGACAGGCACCCCTCCCCCTTGGGAGACCCAGTACTTC
CASSAGDETGTPPPWETQYF
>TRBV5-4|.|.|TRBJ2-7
TGTGCCAGCAGCAACGAGGGGGACGAGCAGTACTTC
CASSNEGDEQYF
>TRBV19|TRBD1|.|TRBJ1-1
TGTGCCAGTAGTCCAAGGGACAGGGGGCGTCTGACTGAAGCTTTCTTT
CASSPRDRGRLTEAFF
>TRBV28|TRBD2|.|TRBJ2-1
TGTGCCAGCAGTCGGGGAGGACTAGTGAATGAGCAGTTCTTC
CASSRGGLVNEQFF
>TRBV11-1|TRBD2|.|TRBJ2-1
TGTGCCAGCAGCTCGACTAGCGGGAGGATACAGCAGTTCTTC
CASSSTSGRIQQFF
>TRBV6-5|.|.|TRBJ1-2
TGTGCCAGCACCCGCGGGCTCGCGGGGGGCTACACCTTC
CASTRGLAGGYTF
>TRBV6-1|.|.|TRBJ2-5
TGTGCCAGCAGTGGGGCGAGTACCCAAGAGACCCAGTACTTC
CASSGASTQETQYF
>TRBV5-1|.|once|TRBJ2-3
TGCGCCAGCAGCCAGTACTACGAGGGCACAGATACGCAGTATTTT
CASSQYYEGTDTQYF
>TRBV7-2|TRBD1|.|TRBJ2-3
TGTGCCAGCAGCCCCTCGGGACAGCTCAGCACAGATACGCAGTATTTT
CASSPSGQLSTDTQYF
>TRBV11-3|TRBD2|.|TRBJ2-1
TGTGCCAGCAGCCAGGGACTACCAAGGCCCAATGAGCAGTTCTTC
CASSQGLPRPNEQFF
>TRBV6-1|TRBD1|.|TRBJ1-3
TGTGCCAGCAGTGAAGCGGGGACAGGGTTTTTTGGAAACACCATATATTTT
CASSEAGTGFFGNTIYF
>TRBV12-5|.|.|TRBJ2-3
TGTGCTAGTGGTTTGGCTAGCCCAGATACGCAGTATTTT
CASGLASPDTQYF
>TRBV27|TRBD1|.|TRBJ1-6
TGTGCCAGCAGTAGACAGGGCCTCGGGGATTCACCCCTCCACTTT
CASSRQGLGDSPLHF
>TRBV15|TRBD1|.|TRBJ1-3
TGTGCCACCAGCATAAGGACAGGGGAAGGAAACACCATATATTTT
CATSIRTGEGNTIYF
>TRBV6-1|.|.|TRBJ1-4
TGTGCCAGCAGTGCCAGCAAGGGGTTTGGGGAAAAACTGTTTTTT
CASSASKGFGEKLFF
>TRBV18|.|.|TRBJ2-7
TGTGCCAGCTCCTTTTCCGGCGTCAGGGGTAACGAGCAGTACTTC
CASSFSGVRGNEQYF
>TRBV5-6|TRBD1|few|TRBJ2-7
TGTGCCAGCAGCTTCCCGGGACAGGGGGTCTACGAGCAGTACTTC
CASSFPGQGVYEQYF
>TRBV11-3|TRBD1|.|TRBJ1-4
TGTGCCAGCAGCTCTATAGGGGGCGAGGAAAAACTGTTTTTT
CASSSIGGEEKLFF
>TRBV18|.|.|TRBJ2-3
TGTGCCAGCTCACCACCGGAGGGAACAGATACGCAGTATTTT
CASSPPEGTDTQYF
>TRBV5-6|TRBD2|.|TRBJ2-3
TGTGCCAGCAAACTAGCGGGGACAGATACGCAGTATTTT
CASKLAGTDTQYF
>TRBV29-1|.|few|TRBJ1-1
TGCAGCGTTGGAGGTGAGGGAAGGACTGAAGCTTTCTTT
CSVGGEGRTEAFF
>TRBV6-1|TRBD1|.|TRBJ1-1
TGTGCCAGCTCCGGACAGGGAGGGGACACTGAAGCTTTCTTT
CASSGQGGDTEAFF
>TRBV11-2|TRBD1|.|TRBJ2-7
TGTGCCAGCAGCTTCGTAAACAGGGGCTCCTACGAGCAGTACTTC
CASSFVNRGSYEQYF
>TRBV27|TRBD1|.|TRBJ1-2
TGTGCCAGCAGTGTATACGGGACAGGGAATGAAGGCTACACCTTC
CASSVYGTGNEGYTF
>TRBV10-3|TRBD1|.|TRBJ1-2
TGTGCCATCAGTGAGGACAGGGGGATCGATGGCTACACCTTC
CAISEDRGIDGYTF
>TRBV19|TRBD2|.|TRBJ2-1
TGTGCCAGTACGAGGGCCGGACTAGCCGACAATGAGCAGTTCTTC
CASTRAGLADNEQFF
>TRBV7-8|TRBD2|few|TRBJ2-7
TGTGCCAGCAGCTTGGTAGCGGGAGGGTTAAGCTCCTACGAGCAGTACTTC
CASSLVAGGLSSYEQYF